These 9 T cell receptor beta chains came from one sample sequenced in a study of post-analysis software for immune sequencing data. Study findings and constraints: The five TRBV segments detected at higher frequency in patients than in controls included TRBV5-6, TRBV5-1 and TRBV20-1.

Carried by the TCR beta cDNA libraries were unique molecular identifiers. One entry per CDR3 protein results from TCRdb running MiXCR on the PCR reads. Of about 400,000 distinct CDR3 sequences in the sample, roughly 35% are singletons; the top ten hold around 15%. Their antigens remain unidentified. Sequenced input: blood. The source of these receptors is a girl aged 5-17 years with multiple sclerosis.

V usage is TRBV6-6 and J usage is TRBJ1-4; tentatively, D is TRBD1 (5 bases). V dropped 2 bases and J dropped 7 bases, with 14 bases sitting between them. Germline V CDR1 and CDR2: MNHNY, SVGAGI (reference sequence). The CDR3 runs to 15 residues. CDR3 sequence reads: CASSYGDLGGEKLFF. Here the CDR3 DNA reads TGTGCCAGCAGTTACGGGGATCTTGGGGGTGAAAAACTGTTTTTT.

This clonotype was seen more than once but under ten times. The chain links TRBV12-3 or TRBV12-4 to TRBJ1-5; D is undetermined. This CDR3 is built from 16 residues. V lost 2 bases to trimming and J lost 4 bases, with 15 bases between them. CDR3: CASSLSLRKKNQPQHF. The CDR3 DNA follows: TGTGCCAGCAGTTTATCGCTCAGGAAAAAGAATCAGCCCCAGCATTTT.

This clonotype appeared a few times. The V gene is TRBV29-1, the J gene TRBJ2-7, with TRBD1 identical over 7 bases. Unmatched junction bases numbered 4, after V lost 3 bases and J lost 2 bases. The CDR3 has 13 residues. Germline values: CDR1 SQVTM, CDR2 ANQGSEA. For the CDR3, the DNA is TGCAGCGTTGAGAGACAGGGAACCTACGAGCAGTACTTC. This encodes CSVERQGTYEQYF.

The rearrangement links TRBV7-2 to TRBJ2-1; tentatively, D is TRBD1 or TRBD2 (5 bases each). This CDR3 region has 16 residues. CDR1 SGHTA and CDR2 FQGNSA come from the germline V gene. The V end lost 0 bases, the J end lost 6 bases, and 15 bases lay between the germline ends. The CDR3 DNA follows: TGTGCCAGCAGCTTAGCGAACGGACTTGGGGGCAATGAGCAGTTCTTC. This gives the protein CASSLANGLGGNEQFF.

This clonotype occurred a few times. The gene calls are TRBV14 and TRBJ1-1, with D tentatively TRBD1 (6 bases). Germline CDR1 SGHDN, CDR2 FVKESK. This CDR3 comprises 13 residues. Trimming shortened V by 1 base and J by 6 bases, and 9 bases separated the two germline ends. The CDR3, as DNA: TGTGCCAGCAGCCAAGGCCCAGGGGCTGAAGCTTTCTTT. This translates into CASSQGPGAEAFF.

The CDR3 nucleotides read TGTGCCAGCAGCTTAGATAAGTACGAGCAGTACTTC. Translation gives CASSLDKYEQYF. This chain links TRBV11-2 with TRBJ2-4; D gene uncertain. The last part of the DNA fits TRBJ2-7 better; the J call may be wrong. Germline assignment: CDR1 SGHAT and CDR2 FQNNGV. The CDR3 runs to 12 residues.

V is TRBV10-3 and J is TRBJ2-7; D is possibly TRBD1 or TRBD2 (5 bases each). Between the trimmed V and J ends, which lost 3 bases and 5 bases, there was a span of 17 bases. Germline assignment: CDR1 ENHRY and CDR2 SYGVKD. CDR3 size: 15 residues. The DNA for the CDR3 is TGTGCCATCAGTGAATCGGAGGCAGGGTTCGACGAGCAGTACTTC. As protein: CAISESEAGFDEQYF.

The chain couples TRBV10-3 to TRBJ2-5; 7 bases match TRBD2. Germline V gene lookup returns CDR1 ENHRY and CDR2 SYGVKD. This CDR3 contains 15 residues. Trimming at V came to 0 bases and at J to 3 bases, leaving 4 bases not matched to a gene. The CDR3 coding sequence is TGTGCCATCAGTGAGTCGTCTAGCGGCGAAGAGACCCAGTACTTC. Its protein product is CAISESSSGEETQYF.

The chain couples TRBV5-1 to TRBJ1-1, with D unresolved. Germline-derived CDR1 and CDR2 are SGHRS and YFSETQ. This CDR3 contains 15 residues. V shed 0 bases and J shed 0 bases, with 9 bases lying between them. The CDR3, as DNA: TGCGCCAGCAGCTTGGAAGCGTCCTTGAACACTGAAGCTTTCTTT. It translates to CASSLEASLNTEAFF.